The present entry profiles one T cell receptor (beta chain) with its context. Its target is unknown. These donors, healthy bone marrow donors, were studied. The data originate from a study of cytomegalovirus exposure and HLA in healthy donors. Primers: 60 Vbeta forward and 13 Jbeta reverse. Here immunoSEQ multiplex PCR was the method, and the copy in TCRdb shows in-frame clones only, minus some. The sample consists of 55,000 to 75,000 clones, about 77% of them appearing once. Study conclusions and caveats: The Asian-associated ancestry cluster reportedly had fewer N-insertions than the approximately 670-donor mean in a later analysis. A missense variant in DCLRE1C was later tied to TCR beta V- and J-gene trimming.

This CDR3 comprises 14 residues. The V end lost 0 bases, the J end lost 2 bases, and 9 bases lay between the germline ends. Germline CDR1 and CDR2: SGHDT and YYEEEE. The specimen sequenced was PBMCs. This clonotype was sampled from a man under 40 in good health and CMV-seropositive. The gene calls are TRBV5-6 and TRBJ2-7; D unclear. CDR3 coding DNA: TGTGCCAGCAGCTTGGGCGGAAGTCCCTACGAGCAGTACTTC. Its protein is CASSLGGSPYEQYF.